The 5 T cell receptor beta chains in this list originate from one sample, sequenced in a study of blood T cell repertoires in COVID-19. Clones were read by immunoSEQ multiplex PCR, and TCRdb kept only the in-frame ones, dropping some. The table has around 340,000 clones, roughly nine tenths seen once. The source material was peripheral blood. The receptor source for this set is a woman aged 55-70 years with COVID-19, enrolled during active disease.

This sequence joins TRBV7-2 and TRBJ2-2, with 9 bases aligning to TRBD2. J lost 0 bases, V lost 5 bases, and 4 bases had no gene match. In germline, CDR1 is SGHTA, CDR2 FQGNSA. CDR3 length: 16 amino acids. CDR3: CASSALAGTNTGELFF. The CDR3 DNA follows: TGTGCCAGCAGCGCCCTAGCGGGGACGAACACCGGGGAGCTGTTTTTT.

The rearrangement uses TRBV7-2 and TRBJ2-5; possible D gene TRBD1, 6 bases. Germline CDR1 reads SGHTA; CDR2 reads FQGNSA. V was cut by 3 bases and J by 5 bases, with 16 bases left in between. The CDR3 covers 15 residues. CDR3 protein: CASSFRGNLRETQYF. DNA of the CDR3: TGTGCCAGCAGCTTCAGGGGCAACCTCAGGGAGACCCAGTACTTC.

The V call is TRBV2, the J call TRBJ1-2; tentative D call: TRBD1 (5 bases). Per the germline V gene, CDR1 is SNHLY and CDR2 is FYNNEI. The V gene lost 6 bases and the J gene lost 5 bases, with 10 bases spanning the gap. This CDR3 spans 12 amino acids. CDR3 protein: CASRGGDYGYTF. The CDR3 region has the DNA TGTGCCAGCAGGGGGGGGGATTATGGCTACACCTTC.

The chain carries TRBV2 and TRBJ1-6, with 7 bases fitting TRBD1. Germline V lookup: CDR1 SNHLY, CDR2 FYNNEI. V lost 6 bases, J lost 0 bases, and 5 bases stayed unmatched. CDR3 length: 16 residues. The CDR3 loop reads CASRPDRRSYNSPLHF. The CDR3 DNA reads as TGTGCCAGCAGGCCGGACAGGCGCTCCTATAATTCACCCCTCCACTTT.

Notes on this clone: The sample has other DNA sequences that encode this CDR3 too. The V gene is TRBV13, the J gene TRBJ1-1; 7 bases are shared with TRBD1. Losses at the gene ends were 4 bases for V and 3 bases for J; bases not matched to a gene: 5. The CDR3 is made up of 14 amino acids. Germline V gene data show CDR1 as PRHDT and CDR2 as FYEKMQ (reference sequence). DNA of the CDR3: TGTGCCAGCAGCTCCAACAGGGGCGACACTGAAGCTTTCTTT. It specifies CASSSNRGDTEAFF.